This entry lists 25 T cell receptor beta chains sequenced from one sample in a study of T cell responses to AZD1222 COVID-19 vaccine. TCRdb's copy holds only in-frame clones and misses some; the assay was immunoSEQ multiplex PCR. The sample gives about 50,000 clones, around 90% of which show up once; roughly 14% is in the top ten. The sample here was peripheral blood, taken on day 0 of AZD1222 vaccination. Receptors were obtained from an adult in good health.

This rearrangement joins TRBV30 to TRBJ2-2, with 8 bases identical to TRBD2. Germline V CDR1 and CDR2: GTSNPN, SVGIG (reference sequence). Losses at the gene ends were 5 bases for V and 6 bases for J; bases not matched to a gene: 8. The CDR3 is 14 residues long. DNA of the CDR3: TGTGCCTGGTCGGAAGGACTAGCCCCCGGGGAGCTGTTTTTT. Protein: CAWSEGLAPGELFF.

This chain joins TRBV7-2 and TRBJ2-7; D might be TRBD1 or TRBD2, each matching 5 bases. There are 13 residues in the CDR3. Per germline, CDR1 SGHTA and CDR2 FQGNSA. The germline V and J ends were trimmed by 5 bases and 1 base, with 9 bases remaining between them. CDR3 protein: CASSPGTSYEQYF. The CDR3, as DNA: TGTGCCAGCAGCCCAGGGACGTCCTACGAGCAGTACTTC.

The rearrangement joins TRBV2 to TRBJ1-3; D call uncertain. V lost 5 bases and J 4 bases, leaving 15 bases between the germline ends. Per the germline V gene, CDR1 is SNHLY and CDR2 is FYNNEI. CDR3 size: 15 residues. The CDR3 bases are TGTGCCAGCAGTTACATCCAAACTGCCGGAAACACCATATATTTT. Protein: CASSYIQTAGNTIYF.

This chain uses TRBV16 with TRBJ2-1, with 11 bases that match TRBD2. J lost 6 bases, V lost 0 bases, and 1 base had no gene match. This CDR3 spans 15 amino acids. Germline V gene data show CDR1 as KGHSY and CDR2 as FQNENV. DNA for the CDR3: TGTGCCAGCAGCCAATCGACTAGCGGGACCAATGAGCAGTTCTTC. Its translation is CASSQSTSGTNEQFF.

The V call is TRBV30, the J call TRBJ1-1; D is ambiguous. The ends were cut back, 1 base at V and 4 bases at J, with 7 bases in the middle. CDR1 is GTSNPN, CDR2 SVGIG, per germline (reference sequence). This CDR3 contains 12 residues. CDR3 loop: CAWSGWGTEAFF. DNA for the CDR3: TGTGCCTGGAGTGGGTGGGGCACTGAAGCTTTCTTT.

This clone appeared a single time. The chain joins TRBV5-4 to TRBJ1-1; D remains unclear. Trimming took off 2 bases at V and 1 base at J, with 6 bases between the two ends. This CDR3 comprises 13 residues. CDR1 and CDR2 (germline): SGHNT, YYREEE (reference sequence). The CDR3 DNA sequence: TGTGCCAGCAGCTTACAAGGGAACACTGAAGCTTTCTTT. This codes for CASSLQGNTEAFF.

The rearrangement uses TRBV5-1 and TRBJ2-5; tentative D call: TRBD1 (6 bases). This CDR3 contains 13 residues. Germline V gives CDR1 SGHRS, CDR2 YFSETQ. V was pared by 1 base and J by 5 bases, with 9 bases between. CDR3 DNA: TGCGCCAGCAGCTTGAGGGGGAAGGAGACCCAGTACTTC. The encoded protein is CASSLRGKETQYF.

The chain recombines TRBV4-2 with TRBJ1-5; 10 positions agree with TRBD1. This CDR3 comprises 16 residues. Per the germline V gene, CDR1 is LGHNA and CDR2 is YNFKEQ. The trim removed 0 bases at V and 7 bases at J, leaving 6 bases unmatched. The CDR3: CASSQDWGTGEQPQHF. The CDR3 coding sequence is TGTGCCAGCAGCCAAGATTGGGGGACAGGGGAACAGCCCCAGCATTTT.

The chain links TRBV19 to TRBJ2-3, with 12 nucleotides matching TRBD2. CDR3 length: 15 amino acids. CDR1 is LNHDA, CDR2 SQIVND, per germline (reference sequence). The V gene end was trimmed by 4 bases and the J gene end by 5 bases; junction bases not matched to a gene: 4. CDR3 amino acids: CASSTTSGSEDTQYF. CDR3 DNA sequence: TGTGCCAGTAGTACGACTAGCGGGAGTGAAGATACGCAGTATTTT.

The V and J genes are TRBV4-1 and TRBJ2-5; D might be TRBD1 or TRBD2, each matching 5 bases. V was trimmed by 1 base and J by 1 base, leaving 16 bases between them. Germline assignment: CDR1 MGHRA and CDR2 YSYEKL. The CDR3 spans 17 residues. CDR3 in DNA: TGCGCCAGCAGCCAAGGGGGGTTGGGGCGACCCCAAGAGACCCAGTACTTC. Translating gives CASSQGGLGRPQETQYF.

This clone appeared a single time. The chain is built from TRBV7-9 and TRBJ2-7; 12 nucleotides agree with TRBD1. V lost 0 bases, J lost 6 bases, and 3 bases stayed unmatched. The CDR3 extends over 15 amino acids. Germline V gene sequence: CDR1 SEHNR, CDR2 FQNEAQ (reference sequence). The CDR3 DNA follows: TGTGCCAGCAGCTTAGCTGGGACAGGGGGCGTCGAGCAGTACTTC. Its protein is CASSLAGTGGVEQYF. The full variable domain, its missing parts supplied by reference TRBV7-9 and TRBJ2-7, is DTGVSQNPRHKITKRGQNVTFRCDPISEHNRLYWYRQTLGQGPEFLTYFQNEAQLEKSRLLSDRFSAERPKGSFSTLEIQRTEQGDSAMYLCASSLAGTGGVEQYFGPGTRLTVT.

In its sample, this clone was seen once. This sequence joins TRBV7-8 and TRBJ2-4; D perhaps matches TRBD1 (6 bases). With 3 bases removed from V and 3 bases from J, the gap between germline ends came to 9 bases. In germline, CDR1 is SGHVS, CDR2 FQNEAQ. The CDR3 contains 14 residues. CDR3 sequence: CASSLEGGKNIQYF. The CDR3, as DNA: TGTGCCAGCAGCTTGGAAGGGGGCAAAAACATTCAGTACTTC.

This clone was observed a handful of times. This chain uses TRBV3-1 (or the pseudogene TRBV3-2) with TRBJ2-1, with 9 bases identical to TRBD2. With V trimmed by 4 bases and J by 1 base, 5 bases remained unmatched. The CDR3 extends over 16 amino acids. The germline V gene has CDR1 LGHDT and CDR2 YNNKEL (reference sequence). CDR3 sequence reads: CASSLQGLASYNEQFF. The CDR3 nucleotides are TGTGCCAGCAGCCTACAGGGACTAGCTTCCTACAATGAGCAGTTCTTC.

This clone was detected a few times. The V gene is TRBV7-6, the J gene TRBJ2-1, with a tentative D call TRBD1 (6 bases). CDR3 length equals 14 residues. CDR1 is SGHVS and CDR2 is FNYEAQ in the germline V gene. Between the trimmed V and J ends, which lost 3 bases and 8 bases, there was a span of 14 bases. CDR3 nucleotide sequence: TGTGCCAGCAGCTTGGAAGCCAACAGGGATGAGCAGTTCTTC. Its translation: CASSLEANRDEQFF.

The chain is built from TRBV5-4 and TRBJ1-1; 10 bases are a match to TRBD1. The junction had 9 bases not matched to a gene; V was cut back by 7 bases and J by 3 bases. The V gene's germline CDR1 is SGHNT and CDR2 YYREEE (reference sequence). This CDR3 is 15 amino acids long. The CDR3 region has the DNA TGTGCCAGCTTGATGACAGGGGGCAAAGACACTGAAGCTTTCTTT. Its translation: CASLMTGGKDTEAFF.

The gene calls are TRBV29-1 and TRBJ1-2; D uncertain. Germline V lookup: CDR1 SQVTM, CDR2 ANQGSEA. The CDR3 sequence is 14 residues long. Trimming removed 6 bases at V and 1 base at J, with 15 bases between. The CDR3 loop reads CSVSGLASNYGYTF. CDR3 nucleotides: TGCAGCGTGTCCGGACTGGCAAGTAACTATGGCTACACCTTC.

The chain carries TRBV15 and TRBJ2-3, with 7 bases matching TRBD2. After removal of 0 bases from V and 7 bases from J, the junction contained 10 bases not matched to a gene. Germline V CDR1 and CDR2: LNHNV, YYDKDF (reference sequence). This CDR3 comprises 16 residues. In DNA, the CDR3 is TGTGCCACCAGCAGAGATCTGGGGGGAGGGCTGCATACGCAGTATTTT. Translating gives CATSRDLGGGLHTQYF.

The chain combines TRBV10-2 with TRBJ1-1, with D uncertain. CDR3 length: 13 residues. CDR1 is WSHSY and CDR2 is SAAADI in the germline V gene. Trimming took off 3 bases at V and 0 bases at J, with 5 bases between the two ends. CDR3 in amino acids: CASSDTVNTEAFF. The CDR3 DNA reads as TGCGCCAGCAGTGATACAGTGAACACTGAAGCTTTCTTT.

The V call is TRBV11-3, the J call TRBJ2-3; weak D call: TRBD1 (6 bases). Between the trimmed V and J ends, which lost 8 bases and 4 bases, there was a span of 16 bases. In germline, CDR1 is SGHNT, CDR2 YENEEA. This CDR3 spans 14 amino acids. The CDR3: CASRLSAGADTQYF. The CDR3 nucleotides are TGTGCCAGCCGTCTTTCGGCAGGGGCAGATACGCAGTATTTT.

The chain carries TRBV7-8 and TRBJ1-6, with D possibly matching TRBD1 (5 bases). This CDR3 comprises 20 residues. V lost 5 bases and J 1 base, leaving 24 bases between the germline ends. CDR1 is SGHVS and CDR2 is FQNEAQ in the germline V gene. Written as DNA, the CDR3 is TGTGCCAGCAGCCCAGACCGGGGGACGCTCATTCGGTCCTATAATTCACCCCTCCACTTT. Translated: CASSPDRGTLIRSYNSPLHF.

The chain combines TRBV19 with TRBJ2-3, with D uncertain. The CDR3 is 13 amino acids. The germline V gene has CDR1 LNHDA and CDR2 SQIVND (reference sequence). The V gene lost 5 bases and the J gene lost 6 bases, with 12 bases spanning the gap. The CDR3 nucleotides read TGTGCCAGTAGTCGGACCCCGCGGGATACGCAGTATTTT. Its protein product is CASSRTPRDTQYF. Full variable domain (rest looked up from reference TRBV19 and TRBJ2-3): DGGITQSPKYLFRKEGQNVTLSCEQNLNHDAMYWYRQDPGQGLRLIYYSQIVNDFQKGDIAEGYSVSREKKESFPLTVTSAQKNPTAFYLCASSRTPRDTQYFGPGTRLTVL.

The genes are TRBV2 and TRBJ1-6; 9 bases agree with TRBD1. The germline gives CDR1 SNHLY, CDR2 FYNNEI. This CDR3 is 13 amino acids long. The trim removed 10 bases at V and 5 bases at J, leaving 3 bases unmatched. The CDR3 DNA is TGTGCCACCGGGACAGGGAATAATTCACCCCTCCACTTT. Amino acids: CATGTGNNSPLHF.

V and J are TRBV2 and TRBJ1-1; possible D gene TRBD1, 5 bases. Germline V gives CDR1 SNHLY, CDR2 FYNNEI. V lost 2 bases and J lost 4, with 8 bases in between. This CDR3 contains 13 residues. In nucleotides, the CDR3 is TGTGCCAGCAGTGAATTGGGGGGCACTGAAGCTTTCTTT. Its protein product is CASSELGGTEAFF.

The V call is TRBV11-1, the J call TRBJ2-2; TRBD2 aligns across 7 bases. The germline V gene has CDR1 SGHAT and CDR2 FQDESV (reference sequence). The CDR3 loop spans 14 amino acids. Trimming took 4 bases from V and 3 from J; bases not matched to a gene: 2. CDR3 sequence (DNA): TGTGCCAGCAGCTACGGGGGGTACACCGGGGAGCTGTTTTTT. It specifies CASSYGGYTGELFF.

This clone came up once. The rearrangement links TRBV21-1 to TRBJ1-1; the D call of TRBD1 is as the table states it, not checked on the DNA. TRBV21-1 is given as a pseudogene. The CDR3 has 15 residues. The CDR3 region has the DNA TGTGCCAGCAGCGTGGCCCAGGGTATGAACACTGAAGCTTTCTTT. Its protein product is CASSVAQGMNTEAFF.